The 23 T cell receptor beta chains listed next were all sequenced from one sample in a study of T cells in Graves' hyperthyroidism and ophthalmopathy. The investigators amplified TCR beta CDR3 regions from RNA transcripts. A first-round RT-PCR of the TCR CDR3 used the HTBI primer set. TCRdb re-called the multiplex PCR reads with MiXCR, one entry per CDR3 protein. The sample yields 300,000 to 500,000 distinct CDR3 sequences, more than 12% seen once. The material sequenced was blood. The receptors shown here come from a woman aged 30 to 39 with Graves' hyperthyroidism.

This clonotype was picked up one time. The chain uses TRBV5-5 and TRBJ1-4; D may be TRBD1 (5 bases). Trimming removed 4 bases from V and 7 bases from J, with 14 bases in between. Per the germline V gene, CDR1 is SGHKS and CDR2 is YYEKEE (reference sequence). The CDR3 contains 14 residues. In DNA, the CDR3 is TGTGCCAGCAGCCAGGGTGAATCTGGTGAAAAACTGTTTTTT. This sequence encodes CASSQGESGEKLFF.

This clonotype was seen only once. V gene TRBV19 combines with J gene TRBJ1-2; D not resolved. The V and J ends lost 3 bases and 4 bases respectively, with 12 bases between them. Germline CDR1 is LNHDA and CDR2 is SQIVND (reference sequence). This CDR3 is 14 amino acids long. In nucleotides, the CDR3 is TGTGCCAGTAGTATCGGCGCGCCCTCCTATGGCTACACCTTC. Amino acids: CASSIGAPSYGYTF.

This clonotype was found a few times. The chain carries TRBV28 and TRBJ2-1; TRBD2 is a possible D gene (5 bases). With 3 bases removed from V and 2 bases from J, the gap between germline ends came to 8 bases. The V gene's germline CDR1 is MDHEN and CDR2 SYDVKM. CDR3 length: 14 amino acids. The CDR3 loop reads CASSFSGTYNEQFF. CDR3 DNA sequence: TGTGCCAGCAGTTTCTCGGGGACCTACAATGAGCAGTTCTTC.

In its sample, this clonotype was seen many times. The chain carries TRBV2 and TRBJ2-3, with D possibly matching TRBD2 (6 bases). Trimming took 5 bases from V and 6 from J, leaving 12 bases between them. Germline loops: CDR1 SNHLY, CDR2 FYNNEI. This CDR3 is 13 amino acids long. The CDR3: CASSPKRGDTQYF. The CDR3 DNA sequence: TGTGCCAGCAGTCCAAAACGGGGGGATACGCAGTATTTT.

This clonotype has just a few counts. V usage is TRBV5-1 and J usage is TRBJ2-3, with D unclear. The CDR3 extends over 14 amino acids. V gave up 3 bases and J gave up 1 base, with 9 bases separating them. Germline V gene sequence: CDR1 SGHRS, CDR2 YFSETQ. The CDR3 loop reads CASSSIAGTDTQYF. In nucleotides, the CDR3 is TGCGCCAGCAGCTCGATAGCAGGCACAGATACGCAGTATTTT.

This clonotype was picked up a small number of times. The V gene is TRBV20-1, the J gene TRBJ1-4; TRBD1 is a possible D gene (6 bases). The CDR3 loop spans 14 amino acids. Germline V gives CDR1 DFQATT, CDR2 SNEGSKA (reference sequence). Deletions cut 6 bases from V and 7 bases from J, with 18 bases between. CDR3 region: CSAINYRESEKLFF. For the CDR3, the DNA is TGCAGTGCCATTAACTACAGGGAAAGTGAAAAACTGTTTTTT.

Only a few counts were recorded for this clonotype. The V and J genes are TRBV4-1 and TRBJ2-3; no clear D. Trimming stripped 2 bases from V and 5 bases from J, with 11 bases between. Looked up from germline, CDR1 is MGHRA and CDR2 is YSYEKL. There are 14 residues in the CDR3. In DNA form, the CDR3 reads TGCGCCAGCAGCCAAAGACTCACGGGAGATACGCAGTATTTT. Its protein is CASSQRLTGDTQYF.

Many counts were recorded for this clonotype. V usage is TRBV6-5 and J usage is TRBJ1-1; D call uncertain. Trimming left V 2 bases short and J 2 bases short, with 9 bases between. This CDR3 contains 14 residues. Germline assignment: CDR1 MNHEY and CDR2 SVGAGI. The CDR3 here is CASSYRSPNTEAFF. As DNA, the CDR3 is TGTGCCAGCAGTTACAGAAGTCCTAACACTGAAGCTTTCTTT.

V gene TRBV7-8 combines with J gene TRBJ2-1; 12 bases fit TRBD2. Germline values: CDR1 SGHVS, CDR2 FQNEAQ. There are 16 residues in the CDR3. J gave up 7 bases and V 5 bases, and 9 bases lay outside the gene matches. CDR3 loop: CASSPRTSGTVNEQFF. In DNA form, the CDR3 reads TGTGCCAGCAGCCCTCGGACTAGCGGGACCGTAAATGAGCAGTTCTTC.

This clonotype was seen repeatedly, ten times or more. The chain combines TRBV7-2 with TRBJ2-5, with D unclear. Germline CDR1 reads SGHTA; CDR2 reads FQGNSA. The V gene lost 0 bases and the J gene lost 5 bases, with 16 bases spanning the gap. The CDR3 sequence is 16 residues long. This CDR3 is CASSLAPTRLWETQYF. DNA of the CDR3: TGTGCCAGCAGCTTAGCGCCTACTCGCCTCTGGGAGACCCAGTACTTC.

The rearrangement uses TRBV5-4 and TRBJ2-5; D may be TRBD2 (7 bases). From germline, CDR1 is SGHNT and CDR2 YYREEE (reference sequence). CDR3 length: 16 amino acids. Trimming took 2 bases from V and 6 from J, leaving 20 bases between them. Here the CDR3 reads CASSLFPDRGGKTQYF. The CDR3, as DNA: TGTGCCAGCAGCTTATTCCCCGATAGGGGGGGAAAGACCCAGTACTTC.

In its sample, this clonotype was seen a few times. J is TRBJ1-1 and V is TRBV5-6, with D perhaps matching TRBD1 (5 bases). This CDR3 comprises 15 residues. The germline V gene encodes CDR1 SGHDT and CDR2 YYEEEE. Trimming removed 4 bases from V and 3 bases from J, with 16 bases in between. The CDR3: CASSPDTRRDTEAFF. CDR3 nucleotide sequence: TGTGCCAGCAGCCCGGACACCCGGAGGGACACTGAAGCTTTCTTT.

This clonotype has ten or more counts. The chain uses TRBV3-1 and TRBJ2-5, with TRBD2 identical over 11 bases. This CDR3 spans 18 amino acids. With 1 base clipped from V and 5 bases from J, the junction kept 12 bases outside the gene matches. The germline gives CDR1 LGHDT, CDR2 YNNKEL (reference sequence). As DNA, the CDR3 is TGTGCCAGCAGCCAAGTGCAAATAGCGGGAGGGCTAGGGGAGACCCAGTACTTC. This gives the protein CASSQVQIAGGLGETQYF.

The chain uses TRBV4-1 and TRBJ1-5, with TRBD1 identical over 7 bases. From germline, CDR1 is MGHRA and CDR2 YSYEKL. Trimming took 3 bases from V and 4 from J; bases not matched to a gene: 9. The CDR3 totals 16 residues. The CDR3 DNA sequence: TGCGCCAGCAGCCAGAACTTGGGGACAGAAAATCAGCCCCAGCATTTT. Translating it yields CASSQNLGTENQPQHF.

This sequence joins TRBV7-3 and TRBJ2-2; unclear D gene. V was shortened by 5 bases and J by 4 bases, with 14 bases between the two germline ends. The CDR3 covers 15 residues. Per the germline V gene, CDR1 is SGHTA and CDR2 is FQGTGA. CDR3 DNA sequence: TGTGCCAGCAGCAAGGGTGGGGTTGGCACCGGGGAGCTGTTTTTT. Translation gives CASSKGGVGTGELFF.

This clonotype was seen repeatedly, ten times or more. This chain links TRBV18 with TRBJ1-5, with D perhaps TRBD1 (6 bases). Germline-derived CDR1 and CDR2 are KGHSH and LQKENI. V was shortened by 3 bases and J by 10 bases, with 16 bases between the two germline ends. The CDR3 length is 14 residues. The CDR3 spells CASSPFGGTVPQHF. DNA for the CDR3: TGTGCCAGCTCACCCTTCGGGGGCACAGTCCCCCAGCATTTT.

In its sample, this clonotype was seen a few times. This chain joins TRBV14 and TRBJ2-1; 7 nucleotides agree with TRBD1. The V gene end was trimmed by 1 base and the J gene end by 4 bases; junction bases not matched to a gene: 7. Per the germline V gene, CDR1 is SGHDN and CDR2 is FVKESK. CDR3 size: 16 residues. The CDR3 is CASSQGRTGLYNEQFF. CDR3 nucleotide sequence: TGTGCCAGCAGCCAAGGTCGGACAGGTCTATACAATGAGCAGTTCTTC.

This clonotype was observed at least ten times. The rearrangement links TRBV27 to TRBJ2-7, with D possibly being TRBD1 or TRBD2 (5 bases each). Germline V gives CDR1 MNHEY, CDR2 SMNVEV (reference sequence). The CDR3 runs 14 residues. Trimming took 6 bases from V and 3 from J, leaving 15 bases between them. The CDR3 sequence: CASSRQGVFYEQYF. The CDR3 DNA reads TGTGCCAGCAGCCGTCAGGGAGTATTCTACGAGCAGTACTTC.

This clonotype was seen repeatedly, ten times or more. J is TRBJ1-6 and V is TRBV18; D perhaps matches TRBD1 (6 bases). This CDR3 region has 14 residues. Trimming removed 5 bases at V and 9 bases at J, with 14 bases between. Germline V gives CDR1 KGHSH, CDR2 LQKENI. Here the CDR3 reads CASSSTQGSSPLHF. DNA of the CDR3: TGTGCCAGCTCATCGACCCAGGGGAGTTCACCCCTCCACTTT.

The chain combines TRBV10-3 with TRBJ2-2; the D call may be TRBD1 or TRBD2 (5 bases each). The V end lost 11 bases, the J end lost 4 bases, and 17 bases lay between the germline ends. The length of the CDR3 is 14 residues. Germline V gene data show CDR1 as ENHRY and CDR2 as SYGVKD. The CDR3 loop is CASRDGSGTGELFF. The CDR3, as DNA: TGTGCCTCCCGGGACGGTTCGGGCACCGGGGAGCTGTTTTTT.

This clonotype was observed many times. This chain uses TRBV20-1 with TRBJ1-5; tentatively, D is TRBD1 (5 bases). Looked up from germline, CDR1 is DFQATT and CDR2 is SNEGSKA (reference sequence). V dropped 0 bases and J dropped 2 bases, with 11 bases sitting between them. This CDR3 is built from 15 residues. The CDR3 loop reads CSARDDGGGNQPQHF. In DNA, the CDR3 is TGCAGTGCTAGAGATGACGGGGGGGGCAATCAGCCCCAGCATTTT.

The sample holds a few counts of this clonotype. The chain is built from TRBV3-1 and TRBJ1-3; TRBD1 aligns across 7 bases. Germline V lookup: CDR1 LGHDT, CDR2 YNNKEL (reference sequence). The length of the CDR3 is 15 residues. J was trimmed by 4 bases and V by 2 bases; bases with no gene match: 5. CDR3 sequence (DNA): TGTGCCAGCAGCCAACTTTTGGGACAGGGAAACACCATATATTTT. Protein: CASSQLLGQGNTIYF.

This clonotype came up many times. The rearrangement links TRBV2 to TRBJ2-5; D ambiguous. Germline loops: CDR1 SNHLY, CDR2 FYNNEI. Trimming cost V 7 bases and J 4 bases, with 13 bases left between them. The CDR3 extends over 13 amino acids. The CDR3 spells CASNPLALETQYF. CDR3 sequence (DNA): TGTGCCAGCAACCCTCTGGCGCTAGAGACCCAGTACTTC.